Detailed here is one TCR beta chain. The antigen is undetermined. At one boundary the junction diverges from the germline segment, which might be a read error. Together with thyroid ultrasound, orbital computed tomography, serum thyroxine and TRAb, clinical symptoms were used for diagnoses. Researchers amplified the TCR beta CDR3 regions from RNA transcripts. Carried out on the TCR CDR3, a first-round RT-PCR used the HTBI primer set. From the multiplex PCR reads, TCRdb called clonotypes with MiXCR, one entry per CDR3 protein. The sample holds about 540,000 distinct CDR3 sequences; about 43% are singletons and the top ten take 8% to 8.5%. These data come from a study of T cells in Graves' hyperthyroidism and ophthalmopathy. General study findings and limits: The model made its ophthalmopathy prediction, and onset followed a median around six months later. Within blood appeared most thyroid clonotypes that had expanded above 0.001. In the analysis, a 13 V-J model separated ophthalmopathy from stable hyperthyroidism.

This CDR3 comprises 14 residues. V usage is TRBV12-3 or TRBV12-4 and J usage is TRBJ2-5; TRBD2 is a possible D gene (6 bases). The sample comprised peripheral blood or thyroid tissue (not recorded which). The TCR originated in a woman younger than 30 with Graves' hyperthyroidism. The CDR3 coding sequence is TGTGCCAGCAGCCAAGGGCTAGCGCAAGAGGCCCAGTACTTC. This gives the protein CASSQGLAQEAQYF.